The 29 T cell receptor beta chains reported below all come from one sample, sequenced in a study of T cells after posttransplantation cyclophosphamide. Produced via immunoSEQ multiplex PCR; TCRdb's table is partial and in-frame only. The repertoire consists of 35,000 to 55,000 clones, none detected only once. The sequenced sample was PBMCs. These TCRs come from a man in his forties in good health, CMV-negative, and a related stem cell transplant donor.

There are many counts of this clone. The J gene is TRBJ2-5, the V gene TRBV2; weak D call: TRBD2 (5 bases). Trimming shortened V by 6 bases and J by 5 bases, and 10 bases separated the two germline ends. Germline V gives CDR1 SNHLY, CDR2 FYNNEI. The CDR3 is 12 residues long. The CDR3 is CASSDRGETQYF. DNA for the CDR3: TGTGCCAGCAGCGATCGAGGGGAGACCCAGTACTTC.

This clone was seen ten or more times. The rearrangement uses TRBV4-3 and TRBJ2-3, with 11 positions matching TRBD2. Germline V CDR1 and CDR2: LGHNA, YSLEER. CDR3 length equals 17 residues. J was trimmed by 0 bases and V by 0 bases; bases with no gene match: 2. CDR3 sequence: CASSQDGTSGSTDTQYF. CDR3 in DNA: TGCGCCAGCAGCCAAGATGGGACTAGCGGCAGCACAGATACGCAGTATTTT.

V and J are TRBV2 and TRBJ2-3; unclear D gene. This CDR3 has 17 residues. The germline V and J ends were trimmed by 6 bases and 5 bases, with 24 bases remaining between them. In germline, CDR1 is SNHLY, CDR2 FYNNEI. The CDR3 DNA reads TGTGCCAGCAGCGATCAACGCACCAGACAACAAGGAGATACGCAGTATTTT. This encodes CASSDQRTRQQGDTQYF.

This clone has a count of ten or more. The chain is built from TRBV5-1 and TRBJ2-3; a possible D gene is TRBD2 (5 bases). Germline loops: CDR1 SGHRS, CDR2 YFSETQ. The V end lost 4 bases, the J end lost 10 bases, and 16 bases lay between the germline ends. The CDR3 runs to 13 residues. The CDR3 sequence: CASSPDEGSPQYF. The CDR3 DNA follows: TGCGCCAGCAGCCCAGATGAGGGCAGCCCGCAGTATTTT.

This clone was observed a handful of times. The rearrangement links TRBV9 to TRBJ2-1, with 8 bases matching TRBD2. The CDR3 totals 16 residues. Looked up from germline, CDR1 is SGDLS and CDR2 is YYNGEE. Trimming cost V 4 bases and J 0 bases; bases outside gene matches: 6. Here the CDR3 reads CASSLTSGSSYNEQFF. The CDR3 nucleotides read TGTGCCAGCAGCCTCACTAGCGGCAGCTCCTACAATGAGCAGTTCTTC.

This clone was detected many times. V is TRBV4-1 and J is TRBJ2-6; D may be TRBD2 (6 bases). Germline CDR1 reads MGHRA; CDR2 reads YSYEKL. The CDR3 is made up of 19 amino acids. V lost 0 bases and J lost 0, with 15 bases in between. CDR3 nucleotides: TGCGCCAGCAGCCAAGAGGTTTGGAAGACTAGCTCTGGGGCCAACGTCCTGACTTTC. Protein sequence: CASSQEVWKTSSGANVLTF.

This clone has just a few counts. The chain joins TRBV11-3 to TRBJ2-3; 15 nucleotides agree with TRBD2. Germline-derived CDR1 and CDR2 are SGHNT and YENEEA. CDR3 length equals 16 residues. The J segment lost 5 bases and the V segment lost 5 bases, leaving 5 bases of the junction unmatched. The CDR3 DNA follows: TGTGCCAGCAGCCCCGGACTAGCGGGAGGGGAAGATACGCAGTATTTT. The encoded protein is CASSPGLAGGEDTQYF.

This clone was observed many times. J is TRBJ2-7 and V is TRBV19, with TRBD1 identical over 8 bases. Germline V lookup: CDR1 LNHDA, CDR2 SQIVND (reference sequence). This CDR3 comprises 14 residues. V lost 3 bases to trimming and J lost 4 bases; unmatched junction nucleotides: 5. CDR3 DNA: TGTGCCAGTAGTATCGGACAGGGTTGGTACGAGCAGTACTTC. Amino acid sequence: CASSIGQGWYEQYF.

The sample holds many counts of this clone. The rearrangement joins TRBV7-9 to TRBJ1-4; the D is unclear. CDR1 and CDR2 (germline): SEHNR, FQNEAQ (reference sequence). Trimming left V 4 bases short and J 5 bases short, with 14 bases between. This CDR3 is 15 amino acids long. The CDR3 nucleotides read TGTGCCAGCAGCTCCCCGGGATCCCAGAATGAAAAACTGTTTTTT. This encodes CASSSPGSQNEKLFF.

The rearrangement joins TRBV5-4 to TRBJ2-3, with TRBD2 identical over 8 bases. This CDR3 has 15 residues. J was trimmed by 1 base and V by 2 bases; bases with no gene match: 3. Germline V gene lookup returns CDR1 SGHNT and CDR2 YYREEE (reference sequence). CDR3 sequence reads: CASSLTGGRTDTQYF. The CDR3 DNA is TGTGCCAGCAGCTTAACGGGAGGGCGCACAGATACGCAGTATTTT.

This clone was observed a handful of times. CDR3 coding DNA: TGTGCCAGCAGCGTGACAGGGGATCCTAGCACAGATACGCAGTATTTT. This sequence encodes CASSVTGDPSTDTQYF. The V and J genes are TRBV7-6 and TRBJ2-3; 8 positions match TRBD1. CDR3 length: 16 residues. With 5 bases clipped from V and 0 bases from J, the junction kept 7 bases outside the gene matches. From germline, CDR1 is SGHVS and CDR2 FNYEAQ.

This clone has at least ten counts. The chain couples TRBV19 to TRBJ1-1, with 9 bases aligning to TRBD1. V lost 7 bases and J lost 3; bases outside the gene matches: 12. The CDR3 consists of 16 residues. From germline, CDR1 is LNHDA and CDR2 SQIVND (reference sequence). CDR3 sequence (DNA): TGTGCCAGTAACCCGGATGGGACAGGGCCTTACACTGAAGCTTTCTTT. Protein sequence: CASNPDGTGPYTEAFF.

This clone was detected ten times or more. The chain couples TRBV19 to TRBJ1-5, with 8 bases aligning to TRBD1. The CDR3 sequence is 15 residues long. Germline CDR1 is LNHDA and CDR2 is SQIVND (reference sequence). The ends lost 6 bases at V and 0 bases at J; junction bases unmatched: 4. CDR3 residues: CASRDRVNSNQPQHF. The CDR3 bases are TGTGCCAGTAGGGACAGGGTTAATAGCAATCAGCCCCAGCATTTT.

This clone was seen ten or more times. V and J are TRBV7-8 and TRBJ1-5, with 7 bases identical to TRBD1. Losses at the gene ends were 5 bases for V and 2 bases for J; bases not matched to a gene: 9. This CDR3 comprises 16 residues. Germline assignment: CDR1 SGHVS and CDR2 FQNEAQ. CDR3 residues: CASSQDRDARNQPQHF. Here the CDR3 DNA reads TGTGCCAGCAGCCAAGACAGGGACGCTCGCAATCAGCCCCAGCATTTT.

This clone was counted ten times or more. This chain uses TRBV14 with TRBJ1-4; 7 nucleotides agree with TRBD1. The CDR3 runs 16 residues. Germline trimming cut 3 bases from V and 0 bases from J; bases unmatched to any gene: 4. CDR1 and CDR2 from the germline V gene are SGHDN and FVKESK. CDR3 sequence reads: CASSQQGGATNEKLFF. The CDR3 region has the DNA TGTGCCAGCAGCCAGCAGGGGGGAGCAACTAATGAAAAACTGTTTTTT.

This clone was detected ten times or more. The chain employs TRBV19 and TRBJ2-1; D is unclear. There are 15 residues in the CDR3. The germline V gene encodes CDR1 LNHDA and CDR2 SQIVND (reference sequence). Trimming left V 5 bases short and J 0 bases short, with 11 bases between. DNA of the CDR3: TGTGCCAGTAGTCTTCAGAGGAGCTCCTACAATGAGCAGTTCTTC. This encodes CASSLQRSSYNEQFF.

This clone appeared many times. The chain combines TRBV10-3 with TRBJ1-4; 7 positions match TRBD1. CDR3 length: 15 amino acids. V dropped 4 bases and J dropped 5; count of bases not matched to a gene: 7. Germline V lookup: CDR1 ENHRY, CDR2 SYGVKD. CDR3 sequence reads: CAISANRGANEKLFF. The CDR3 DNA sequence: TGTGCCATCAGTGCTAACAGGGGTGCGAATGAAAAACTGTTTTTT.

This clone was seen many times. The gene calls are TRBV5-1 and TRBJ1-3; D gene ambiguous. From germline, CDR1 is SGHRS and CDR2 YFSETQ. The germline V and J ends were trimmed by 0 bases and 1 base, with 8 bases remaining between them. The CDR3 runs 15 residues. The CDR3 spells CASSLAGGSGNTIYF. CDR3 DNA: TGCGCCAGCAGCTTGGCCGGAGGTTCTGGAAACACCATATATTTT.

This clone was counted between two and nine times. The rearrangement uses TRBV5-1 and TRBJ2-3; TRBD2 matches at 8 bases. The V gene's germline CDR1 is SGHRS and CDR2 YFSETQ. V was clipped by 5 bases and J by 1 base; unmatched bases: 9. The CDR3 has 16 amino acids. CDR3 nucleotide sequence: TGCGCCAGCAGGAAAGGGACGGGAGGGGGCACAGATACGCAGTATTTT. Protein sequence: CASRKGTGGGTDTQYF.

The sample holds many counts of this clone. V usage is TRBV18 and J usage is TRBJ2-2; TRBD2 aligns across 8 bases. Germline V gene sequence: CDR1 KGHSH, CDR2 LQKENI. The CDR3 loop spans 15 amino acids. Losses at the gene ends were 0 bases for V and 6 bases for J; bases not matched to a gene: 3. CDR3 coding DNA: TGTGCCAGCTCACCACCGGGACTAGGGGCCGGGGAGCTGTTTTTT. It encodes CASSPPGLGAGELFF.

This clone was observed at least ten times. V gene TRBV18 combines with J gene TRBJ2-2, with 7 nucleotides matching TRBD1. After removal of 3 bases from V and 1 base from J, the junction contained 5 bases not matched to a gene. CDR3 length: 16 amino acids. The germline gives CDR1 KGHSH, CDR2 LQKENI. Here the CDR3 DNA reads TGTGCCAGCTCACCGCCAACAGGGGTGAACACCGGGGAGCTGTTTTTT. It codes for CASSPPTGVNTGELFF. Full variable domain (missing parts from reference TRBV18 and TRBJ2-2): NAGVMQNPRHLVRRRGQEARLRCSPMKGHSHVYWYRQLPEEGLKFMVYLQKENIIDESGMPKERFSAEFPKEGPSILRIQQVVRGDSAAYFCASSPPTGVNTGELFFGEGSRLTVL.

J is TRBJ2-5 and V is TRBV7-6; no definite D call. Germline CDR1 reads SGHVS; CDR2 reads FNYEAQ. V was trimmed by 1 base and J by 9 bases, leaving 9 bases between them. This CDR3 contains 12 residues. CDR3 protein: CASSLVSAPQYF. The CDR3 region has the DNA TGTGCCAGCAGCTTAGTCTCTGCGCCCCAGTACTTC.

This clone was seen at least ten times. The V and J genes are TRBV5-6 and TRBJ1-5; TRBD1 matches 11 bases. The CDR3 covers 16 residues. Per the germline V gene, CDR1 is SGHDT and CDR2 is YYEEEE. J was trimmed by 5 bases and V by 4 bases; bases with no gene match: 8. The chain's CDR3 is CASSRDRGDPDQPQHF. In DNA, the CDR3 is TGTGCCAGCAGCCGGGACAGGGGGGACCCTGATCAGCCCCAGCATTTT. The whole variable domain, remainder taken from reference TRBV5-6 and TRBJ1-5, is DAGVTQSPTHLIKTRGQQVTLRCSPKSGHDTVSWYQQALGQGPQFIFQYYEEEERQRGNFPDRFSGHQFPNYSSELNVNALLLGDSALYLCASSRDRGDPDQPQHFGDGTRLSIL.

In its sample, this clone was seen a few times. J is TRBJ1-4 and V is TRBV7-6; D gene ambiguous. The germline gives CDR1 SGHVS, CDR2 FNYEAQ. The CDR3 has 14 amino acids. V was cut by 5 bases and J by 5 bases, with 12 bases left in between. CDR3 sequence (DNA): TGTGCCAGCAGCCCGGGAGGGTCGAATGAAAAACTGTTTTTT. Amino acids: CASSPGGSNEKLFF. The full variable domain, rest sourced from reference TRBV7-6 and TRBJ1-4, is GAGVSQSPRYKVTKRGQDVALRCDPISGHVSLYWYRQALGQGPEFLTYFNYEAQQDKSGLPNDRFSAERPEGSISTLTIQRTEQRDSAMYRCASSPGGSNEKLFFGSGTQLSVL.

This clone was recorded many times. The J gene is TRBJ2-7, the V gene TRBV11-1; a possible D gene is TRBD1 (6 bases). The CDR3 consists of 14 residues. V shed 0 bases and J shed 0 bases, with 6 bases lying between them. Germline values: CDR1 SGHAT, CDR2 FQDESV (reference sequence). The CDR3 DNA follows: TGTGCCAGCAGCTTAGCAGGGGGCTCCTACGAGCAGTACTTC. Encoded protein: CASSLAGGSYEQYF.

The gene calls are TRBV7-2 and TRBJ1-2; D ambiguous. CDR3 length: 12 residues. Trimming left V 6 bases short and J 5 bases short, with 10 bases between. Looked up from germline, CDR1 is SGHTA and CDR2 is FQGNSA. CDR3 coding DNA: TGTGCCAGCAGGAGGGATTCTTATGGCTACACCTTC. It codes for CASRRDSYGYTF.

This clone was recorded many times. V usage is TRBV19 and J usage is TRBJ2-5, with D possibly matching TRBD2 (5 bases). V lost 4 bases and J lost 9, with 18 bases in between. The germline CDR1 and CDR2 sequences are LNHDA and SQIVND (reference sequence). CDR3 length: 14 amino acids. The CDR3 here is CASSKEGPAVSQYF. CDR3 nucleotide sequence: TGTGCCAGTAGTAAAGAGGGTCCAGCGGTGTCCCAGTACTTC.

This clone was seen many times. The chain uses TRBV2 and TRBJ2-2; 7 bases are shared with TRBD2. V lost 6 bases and J lost 6; bases outside the gene matches: 7. The CDR3 length is 14 residues. CDR1 SNHLY and CDR2 FYNNEI come from the germline V gene. In DNA, the CDR3 is TGTGCCAGCAGACCCCGACTAGCCCCCGGGGAGCTGTTTTTT. Protein: CASRPRLAPGELFF. Looking up the rest from reference TRBV2 and TRBJ2-2 gives the full variable domain: EPEVTQTPSHQVTQMGQEVILRCVPISNHLYFYWYRQILGQKVEFLVSFYNNEISEKSEIFDDQFSVERPDGSNFTLKIRSTKLEDSAMYFCASRPRLAPGELFFGEGSRLTVL.

This clone came up many times. The chain couples TRBV18 to TRBJ1-2, with D hard to call. There are 17 residues in the CDR3. CDR1 and CDR2 from the germline V gene are KGHSH and LQKENI. The V end lost 3 bases, the J end lost 4 bases, and 21 bases lay between the germline ends. The CDR3 loop is CASSPTPGAQVPYGYTF. CDR3 sequence (DNA): TGTGCCAGCTCACCTACGCCAGGCGCCCAGGTTCCCTATGGCTACACCTTC. The full variable domain, completed using reference TRBV18 and TRBJ1-2, is NAGVMQNPRHLVRRRGQEARLRCSPMKGHSHVYWYRQLPEEGLKFMVYLQKENIIDESGMPKERFSAEFPKEGPSILRIQQVVRGDSAAYFCASSPTPGAQVPYGYTFGSGTRLTVV.